The clone carrying this T cell receptor beta chain was found a few times. Measured with immunoSEQ multiplex PCR; TCRdb has only the in-frame clones, and not every one. The sample carries about 300,000 clones, more than 80% recorded once. This entry is derived from a study of blood T cell repertoires in COVID-19. Turning to the study itself: Material from acute and convalescent COVID-19 was sourced from the United States, Italy and Spain. In each case, the material was cDNA or gDNA derived from T cells, B-cell-depleted T cells, or PBMCs.

Trimming stripped 6 bases from V and 2 bases from J, with 7 bases between. The length of the CDR3 is 12 residues. Enrolment of Seattle patients took place during active infection, and they were followed longitudinally. Sample: peripheral blood. The chain combines TRBV12-3 or TRBV12-4 with TRBJ1-2; D call uncertain. This clonotype was sampled from a woman aged 25 to 39 with COVID-19, enrolled during active disease. The DNA of the CDR3 is TGTGCCAGCAGCACTTCGAACTATGGCTACACCTTC. As protein: CASSTSNYGYTF.